In this sample, the clone carrying this T cell receptor beta chain turned up a few times. This record comes from a study of response to subunit inactivated influenza vaccine. V dropped 4 bases and J dropped 4 bases, with 14 bases sitting between them. The germline CDR1 and CDR2 sequences are SNHLY and FYNNEI. This CDR3 has 14 residues. TCRdb passed the RT-PCR reads through MiXCR, listing each CDR3 protein once. Of 500,000 to 550,000 distinct CDR3 sequences in the sample, under 25% were seen once. These data were also filed under a second study, of T cells expressing NK-cell markers. That study reports: TCR beta libraries carry UMIs added by 5'RACE template switching. The TCR beta repertoires originated in sorted CD3+CD56+NKG2C+, CD3+CD56+NKG2C- and CD3+CD56-NKG2C+ T cells. Of the CD8+ T cells in about 6 donors, roughly 1.0-7.5% belonged to dominant NKG2C+ clonotypes. Four of the donors also had these clonotypes leading their CD3+CD56-NKG2C+ fraction.

The sequence came from a man in his forties or fifties who received an inactivated influenza vaccine. The input for sequencing was CD4+ T cells sorted from PBMCs, taken roughly 12 days after vaccination. This chain links TRBV2 with TRBJ2-7, with D maybe TRBD2 (6 bases). The CDR3 protein is CASSGGTATYEQYF. CDR3 DNA: TGTGCCAGCAGTGGCGGGACTGCGACGTACGAGCAGTACTTC. The variable domain in full, completed from reference TRBV2 and TRBJ2-7, reads EPEVTQTPSHQVTQMGQEVILRCVPISNHLYFYWYRQILGQKVEFLVSFYNNEISEKSEIFDDQFSVERPDGSNFTLKIRSTKLEDSAMYFCASSGGTATYEQYFGPGTRLTVT.